This T cell receptor beta chain was identified in a study of early T cells in non-severe SARS-CoV-2 infection. This clonotype was observed many times. Its cognate antigen is unknown. General observations from the study: VDJdb matches were skewed toward anti-spike CD8 T cell responses.

Unique molecular identifiers were added to individual cDNA molecules. MiXCR, run by TCRdb on the 5' RACE reads, gives a single entry per CDR3 protein. The sample lists more than 20,000 distinct CDR3 sequences, less than 6.5% occurring once. This CDR3 spans 14 amino acids. Trimming took off 4 bases at V and 4 bases at J, with 13 bases between the two ends. The germline V gene has CDR1 LGHNA and CDR2 YSLEER. The sample consisted of whole blood. The V call is TRBV4-3, the J call TRBJ2-5; the D call may be TRBD1 or TRBD2 (6 bases each). This clonotype originated in an adult who was a healthcare worker with PCR-confirmed SARS-CoV-2 infection or an uninfected control (not recorded which). CDR3 residues: CASSPTGRGETQYF. CDR3 bases: TGCGCCAGCAGCCCCACAGGGCGGGGAGAGACCCAGTACTTC.